What follows describes a single T cell receptor beta chain. Its antigen is not known. This entry comes from a study of siplizumab effects on memory and regulatory T cells. Measured with immunoSEQ multiplex PCR; TCRdb has only the in-frame clones, and not every one. The table records fewer than 120,000 clones, roughly 90% of them present only once. There are 18 residues in the CDR3. Per the germline V gene, CDR1 is SGHTA and CDR2 is FQGNSA. Unmatched junction bases numbered 7, after V lost 3 bases and J lost 0 bases. General observations from the study: Some alloreactive sequences were traceable to unstimulated CD4+ memory cells, and siplizumab significantly reduced them. Mean Treg-derived proportions of mappable alloreactive CD4+ clones were 68.8% for siplizumab and less than 35% for controls. The alloresponse seemed to draw substantially on naive T cells, which appeared more diverse than memory cells.

This rearrangement joins TRBV7-2 to TRBJ2-2, with 10 bases fitting TRBD2. The sequencing sample was made of CD4+ T cells sorted from blood. The receptor was isolated from a human donor in good health. The CDR3 DNA reads TGTGCCAGCAGCTTGCGGACTAGCGGTACTTCGAACACCGGGGAGCTGTTTTTT. Its translation is CASSLRTSGTSNTGELFF.